These 28 T cell receptor beta chains were sequenced from one sample in a study of glioma-infiltrating T cells. Amplification of TCR alpha and beta CDR3 regions from RNA used iRepertoire nested multiplex PCR. MiXCR, run by TCRdb on the multiplex PCR reads, gives a single entry per CDR3 protein. In the table there are around 93,000 distinct CDR3 sequences, about 37% of which are singletons. The sequenced sample consisted of glioma tissue, nonneoplastic brain tissue, or PBMCs (not recorded which). The receptor source for this set is a human donor with low-grade glioma or glioblastoma, undergoing nonglioma brain surgery, or in good health (not recorded which).

A word on this clonotype: A much more abundant neighbour one base away suggests this may be a read error. The V call is TRBV5-8, the J call TRBJ2-2; TRBD1 is a possible D gene (6 bases). CDR1 is SGHTS, CDR2 YDEGEE, per germline. The CDR3 consists of 15 residues. V was pared by 4 bases and J by 1 base, with 11 bases between. The CDR3: CASSNAGVNTGELFF. CDR3 DNA sequence: TGTGCCAGCAGCAACGCAGGGGTGAACACCGGGGAGCTGTTTTTT. The full variable domain, with the rest looked up from reference TRBV5-8 and TRBJ2-2, is EAGVTQSPTHLIKTRGQQATLRCSPISGHTSVYWYQQALGLGLQFLLWYDEGEERNRGNFPPRFSGRQFPNYSSELNVNALELEDSALYLCASSNAGVNTGELFFGEGSRLTVL.

Notes on this clonotype: One end of the junction fails to match germline, which may point to a read error. V gene TRBV6-2 or TRBV6-3 combines with J gene TRBJ2-2, with 8 bases matching TRBD2. Germline V lookup: CDR1 MNHEY, CDR2 SVGEGT. The CDR3 spans 17 residues. The CDR3: CASSLTLGSGAIGELLF. The CDR3 DNA follows: TGTGCCAGCAGTTTAACCTTGGGTAGCGGGGCCATCGGGGAGCTGCTTTTT.

This chain connects TRBV25-1 to TRBJ2-7; 10 nucleotides line up with TRBD1. Trimming cost V 4 bases and J 3 bases; bases outside gene matches: 6. Germline assignment: CDR1 MGHDK and CDR2 SYGVNS. The CDR3 spans 15 residues. CDR3 DNA: TGTGCCAGCAGTGTAGGACAGGGGGGAATCTACGAGCAGTACTTC. Its protein is CASSVGQGGIYEQYF.

The table lists this clonotype with many counts. This chain joins TRBV25-1 and TRBJ2-5, with a possible D match to TRBD2 (6 bases). The CDR3 contains 15 residues. Deletions cut 3 bases from V and 5 bases from J, with 16 bases between. Germline V gene sequence: CDR1 MGHDK, CDR2 SYGVNS. CDR3 nucleotide sequence: TGTGCCAGCAGTGATGTTGGGGGGATAGGGGAGACCCAGTACTTC. Its translation: CASSDVGGIGETQYF.

Comments on this clonotype: A clone one base away is much larger, so this may be a read error. The J gene is TRBJ2-7, the V gene TRBV7-9; TRBD1 is a possible D gene (5 bases). The CDR3 is made up of 14 amino acids. Germline loops: CDR1 SEHNR, CDR2 FQNEAQ (reference sequence). Trimming took 1 base from V and 7 from J, leaving 14 bases between them. DNA of the CDR3: TGTGCCAGCAGCTTAGGGGGCCCCCGCAATGAGCAGTACTTC. Translated, it gives CASSLGGPRNEQYF. Full variable domain (outside the CDR3, taken from reference TRBV7-9 and TRBJ2-7): DTGVSQNPRHKITKRGQNVTFRCDPISEHNRLYWYRQTLGQGPEFLTYFQNEAQLEKSRLLSDRFSAERPKGSFSTLEIQRTEQGDSAMYLCASSLGGPRNEQYFGPGTRLTVT.

For this clonotype: Since no conserved phenylalanine or tryptophan closes the CDR3, a read error is the likely cause. The CDR3 reads CASSHTNGTGSLYSNQSQHL. As DNA, the CDR3 is TGTGCCAGCAGCCACACTAACGGGACAGGGTCTCTCTATAGCAATCAGTCCCAGCATCTT. The chain combines TRBV3-1 with TRBJ1-5; TRBD1 aligns across 9 bases. CDR3 size: 20 residues. Germline-derived CDR1 and CDR2 are LGHDT and YNNKEL (reference sequence).

There are many counts of this clonotype. This chain joins TRBV20-1 and TRBJ2-3; 10 bases are a match to TRBD2. This CDR3 spans 16 amino acids. The ends lost 0 bases at V and 2 bases at J; junction bases unmatched: 5. Germline V gene sequence: CDR1 DFQATT, CDR2 SNEGSKA (reference sequence). The DNA for the CDR3 is TGCAGTGCTAGAGATGCTCTAGCGGGAGTCACAGATACGCAGTATTTT. Its translation: CSARDALAGVTDTQYF.

This clonotype showed up many times. The V gene is TRBV18, the J gene TRBJ2-1; 12 bases match TRBD1. The CDR3 is 16 amino acids. Trimming took 5 bases from V and 7 from J; bases not matched to a gene: 9. Per the germline V gene, CDR1 is KGHSH and CDR2 is LQKENI. The CDR3 region is CASSRGQGASQNEQFF. Written as DNA, the CDR3 is TGTGCCAGCTCAAGGGGACAGGGGGCTTCCCAAAATGAGCAGTTCTTC.

This clonotype was seen at least ten times. V and J are TRBV10-3 and TRBJ1-1; 10 bases match TRBD1. The germline V gene encodes CDR1 ENHRY and CDR2 SYGVKD. Trimming took 2 bases from V and 0 from J; bases not matched to a gene: 0. This CDR3 contains 15 residues. The DNA for the CDR3 is TGTGCCATCAGTGAGGGGACAGGGGTGAACACTGAAGCTTTCTTT. Amino acids: CAISEGTGVNTEAFF.

To note about this clonotype: This CDR3 is missing its conserved last phenylalanine or tryptophan, likely due to a read error. The V gene is TRBV18, the J gene TRBJ2-1; a weak D match, TRBD1 (6 bases). Germline CDR1 KGHSH, CDR2 LQKENI. The CDR3 has 16 amino acids. This CDR3 reads CASSPRGLSSYNKQFL. CDR3 DNA sequence: TGTGCCAGCTCACCCAGGGGCTTAAGCTCCTACAATAAGCAGTTCCTC.

This chain links TRBV7-9 with TRBJ2-7; 9 bases map to TRBD1. This CDR3 comprises 16 residues. Germline lookup yields CDR1 SEHNR and CDR2 FQNEAQ (reference sequence). After removal of 5 bases from V and 1 base from J, the junction contained 9 bases not matched to a gene. The CDR3: CASSTALGQGSYEQYF. Written as DNA, the CDR3 is TGTGCCAGCAGCACAGCGCTTGGACAGGGGTCCTACGAGCAGTACTTC.

The chain combines TRBV2 with TRBJ2-7; 10 nucleotides match TRBD1. The junction had 4 bases not matched to a gene; V was cut back by 0 bases and J by 5 bases. The CDR3 extends over 15 amino acids. From germline, CDR1 is SNHLY and CDR2 FYNNEI. CDR3 DNA: TGTGCCAGCAGTGAAGCCGGGACAGGGGTCGACGAGCAGTACTTC. Translation gives CASSEAGTGVDEQYF.

There are many counts of this clonotype. CDR3 DNA: TGCGCCAGCAGCTTGGAGGTTCAGGGGGGCAATGAGCAGTTCTTC. Protein product: CASSLEVQGGNEQFF. V usage is TRBV5-1 and J usage is TRBJ2-1; maybe TRBD1 (7 bases). The CDR3 has 15 amino acids. V lost 0 bases to trimming and J lost 6 bases, with 13 bases between them. From germline, CDR1 is SGHRS and CDR2 YFSETQ.

On this clonotype: A much larger clone differs from this one at a single base, so this may be a read error. The rearrangement links TRBV29-1 to TRBJ1-1, with no clear D. CDR1 SQVTM and CDR2 ANQGSEA come from the germline V gene. CDR3 length equals 11 residues. Trimming left V 7 bases short and J 7 bases short, with 13 bases between. CDR3 sequence: CSALFGVEAFF. CDR3 DNA: TGCAGCGCTCTCTTCGGCGTTGAAGCTTTCTTT.

This clonotype has just one count. The chain uses TRBV6-2 or TRBV6-3 and TRBJ2-1; perhaps D is TRBD1 or TRBD2 (5 bases each). V was shortened by 4 bases and J by 1 base, with 17 bases between the two germline ends. The length of the CDR3 is 17 residues. CDR1 is MNHEY and CDR2 is SVGEGT in the germline V gene. The CDR3 spells CASSFGPGTESYNEQFF. DNA of the CDR3: TGTGCCAGCAGTTTCGGACCCGGGACCGAATCCTACAATGAGCAGTTCTTC.

On this clonotype itself: It may be a read error: a sequence one base away is much more abundant. The CDR3 nucleotides are TGCGCCAGCAGCTTGGAAGGGCAAAGCGCCTACACCTTC. This translates into CASSLEGQSAYTF. The J gene is TRBJ1-2, the V gene TRBV5-1, with no clear D. V lost 0 bases to trimming and J lost 10 bases, with 13 bases between them. This CDR3 is 13 amino acids long. CDR1 and CDR2 from the germline V gene are SGHRS and YFSETQ.

This clonotype was seen at least ten times. This chain uses TRBV20-1 with TRBJ2-7; TRBD2 agrees at 8 bases. V gave up 5 bases and J gave up 1 base; unmatched junction bases: 7. This CDR3 is built from 14 residues. The germline V gene encodes CDR1 DFQATT and CDR2 SNEGSKA (reference sequence). CDR3 loop: CSALKREWSYEQYF. CDR3 nucleotides: TGCAGTGCTCTAAAGCGGGAGTGGTCCTACGAGCAGTACTTC.

This clonotype was recorded once. V gene TRBV20-1 combines with J gene TRBJ2-3; 9 bases agree with TRBD2. From germline, CDR1 is DFQATT and CDR2 SNEGSKA (reference sequence). CDR3 length: 13 residues. Losses at the gene ends were 0 bases for V and 11 bases for J; bases not matched to a gene: 6. CDR3 DNA sequence: TGCAGTGCTAGAGATAGCGGGAGAGGTGAGCAGTATTTT. Translation: CSARDSGRGEQYF.

The chain couples TRBV20-1 to TRBJ2-3; tentatively, D is TRBD1 (5 bases). Germline V gene sequence: CDR1 DFQATT, CDR2 SNEGSKA (reference sequence). There are 14 residues in the CDR3. V dropped 6 bases and J dropped 2 bases, with 15 bases sitting between them. The CDR3 loop is CSAGVTDNTDTQYF. The CDR3 nucleotides are TGCAGTGCAGGAGTGACAGATAACACAGATACGCAGTATTTT.

This clonotype was observed many times. The rearrangement uses TRBV18 and TRBJ2-3; 14 bases align to TRBD2. Unmatched junction bases numbered 5, after V lost 6 bases and J lost 3 bases. Per the germline V gene, CDR1 is KGHSH and CDR2 is LQKENI. The CDR3 has 16 amino acids. CDR3: CASSGTSGSWTDTQYF. The CDR3 bases are TGTGCCAGCTCCGGGACTAGCGGGAGTTGGACAGATACGCAGTATTTT.

Points on this clonotype: This could be a read error, since a much larger clone is one nucleotide away. J is TRBJ2-1 and V is TRBV2; the match to TRBD2 covers 14 bases. Germline CDR1 reads SNHLY; CDR2 reads FYNNEI. There are 15 residues in the CDR3. Trimming took 7 bases from V and 10 from J; bases not matched to a gene: 9. This CDR3 is CASNRTSGRLGEQFF. The CDR3 nucleotides read TGTGCCAGCAACCGGACTAGCGGGAGGTTGGGAGAGCAGTTCTTC.

A word on this clonotype: At one boundary the junction diverges from the germline segment, which might be a read error. V is TRBV15 and J is TRBJ2-3; 11 nucleotides agree with TRBD2. The CDR3 loop spans 17 amino acids. Germline-derived CDR1 and CDR2 are LNHNV and YYDKDF (reference sequence). CDR3 DNA sequence: TGTGCCGCCAGCAGTTTAACCCATAGCGGGGGGGTAGATACGCAGTATTTT. This sequence encodes CAASSLTHSGGVDTQYF.

This clonotype was recorded at least ten times. This rearrangement joins TRBV11-2 to TRBJ2-7; D might be TRBD1 (6 bases). V lost 6 bases and J 0 bases, leaving 15 bases between the germline ends. There are 15 residues in the CDR3. Germline V gene sequence: CDR1 SGHAT, CDR2 FQNNGV. CDR3 nucleotide sequence: TGTGCCAGCAGTTTGGGACAATTAAGCTCCTACGAGCAGTACTTC. Protein: CASSLGQLSSYEQYF.

The table lists this clonotype with a few counts. The chain has TRBV29-1 and TRBJ2-7; D unclear. V lost 5 bases and J lost 1, with 9 bases in between. Germline CDR1 is SQVTM and CDR2 is ANQGSEA. The CDR3 is made up of 12 amino acids. The CDR3 loop reads CSVFVSSYEQYF. In DNA, the CDR3 is TGCAGCGTTTTTGTTTCATCCTACGAGCAGTACTTC.

This clonotype appeared many times. The chain links TRBV3-1 to TRBJ1-2; possible D gene TRBD1, 6 bases. The V gene lost 4 bases and the J gene lost 4 bases, with 10 bases spanning the gap. The CDR3 has 13 residues. Germline CDR1 and CDR2: LGHDT and YNNKEL (reference sequence). CDR3 loop: CASSLRGGYGYTF. In DNA form, the CDR3 reads TGTGCCAGCAGCCTTAGGGGGGGCTATGGCTACACCTTC.

This clonotype was seen ten or more times. This chain joins TRBV7-2 and TRBJ2-1; 8 bases fit TRBD2. CDR1 is SGHTA and CDR2 is FQGNSA in the germline V gene. The CDR3 is 17 residues long. The V gene end was trimmed by 5 bases and the J gene end by 5 bases; junction bases not matched to a gene: 14. Here the CDR3 DNA reads TGTGCCAGCAGCCCCTCCCCTAGCGGGTTTCCTAACAATGAGCAGTTCTTC. Its translation: CASSPSPSGFPNNEQFF.

This clonotype came up many times. V usage is TRBV27 and J usage is TRBJ2-7, with D maybe TRBD1 (6 bases). V lost 6 bases and J lost 0, with 9 bases in between. CDR3 size: 13 residues. CDR1 is MNHEY and CDR2 is SMNVEV in the germline V gene (reference sequence). CDR3 DNA sequence: TGTGCCAGCAGGGGGGCGACCTCCTACGAGCAGTACTTC. Protein product: CASRGATSYEQYF.

This clonotype was recorded at least ten times. The chain joins TRBV7-2 to TRBJ1-5, with unresolved D. Trimming removed 3 bases from V and 7 bases from J, with 10 bases in between. Germline assignment: CDR1 SGHTA and CDR2 FQGNSA. The CDR3 is made up of 13 amino acids. DNA for the CDR3: TGTGCCAGCAGCTTTCAGGAGAGGCAGCCCCAGCATTTT. It codes for CASSFQERQPQHF.